The 12 T cell receptor beta chains listed next were all sequenced from one sample in a study of blood T cells in healthy people across ages. Primed by a sample-barcoded 5' primer and a J-beta primer mix, a second PCR proceeded for roughly 7 to 11 cycles. TCRdb used MiXCR to reprocess the 5' RACE reads, holding one entry per CDR3 protein. Of over 300,000 distinct CDR3 sequences in the sample, more than 45% were seen once. Sequencing was performed on blood. The source is a man between 60 and 70 years old in good health.

This clonotype was picked up a small number of times. V and J are TRBV15 and TRBJ1-2; 8 nucleotides agree with TRBD1. The CDR3 spans 13 residues. The V gene end was trimmed by 5 bases and the J gene end by 9 bases; junction bases not matched to a gene: 8. Germline CDR1 LNHNV, CDR2 YYDKDF (reference sequence). CDR3 sequence: CATSSRTGSSYTF. CDR3 bases: TGTGCCACCAGCTCAAGGACAGGGAGTAGCTACACCTTC.

This sequence joins TRBV27 and TRBJ2-1; TRBD2 agrees at 7 bases. The J call may not be correct, given that the DNA end is closer to TRBJ2-7. The germline CDR1 and CDR2 sequences are MNHEY and SMNVEV (reference sequence). This CDR3 has 18 residues. The CDR3 nucleotides read TGTGCCAGCAGACTTAGGTGGGGGAACGGCGGGAGTGTGGACGAGCAGTACTTC. This encodes CASRLRWGNGGSVDEQYF.

This clonotype was found many times. The chain couples TRBV7-2 to TRBJ2-7, with D tentatively TRBD1 or TRBD2 (7 bases each). The CDR3 consists of 16 residues. Trimming stripped 6 bases from V and 0 bases from J, with 18 bases between. The V gene's germline CDR1 is SGHTA and CDR2 FQGNSA. The CDR3 nucleotides read TGTGCCAGCAGTGAACCAGGGGGGGGCAACTCCTACGAGCAGTACTTC. Its translation is CASSEPGGGNSYEQYF.

This chain joins TRBV11-2 and TRBJ2-5; D uncertain. The CDR3 is 14 residues long. Trimming cost V 1 base and J 5 bases, with 11 bases left between them. CDR1 is SGHAT, CDR2 FQNNGV, per germline. The chain's CDR3 is CASSLGSRPETQYF. The CDR3 DNA reads as TGTGCCAGCAGCTTAGGTTCAAGACCCGAGACCCAGTACTTC.

The chain recombines TRBV20-1 with TRBJ1-1; 7 bases are shared with TRBD1. CDR1 is DFQATT and CDR2 is SNEGSKA in the germline V gene (reference sequence). The CDR3 consists of 16 residues. The CDR3 region is CRAAGPEGARGTEAFF. CDR3 in DNA: TGCAGGGCCGCGGGCCCTGAGGGGGCAAGAGGGACTGAAGCTTTCTTT.

For this clonotype: The junction does not match germline at one end; this may be a read error. The genes are TRBV7-2 and TRBJ2-5; D perhaps matches TRBD2 (7 bases). The CDR3 runs 14 residues. Germline V lookup: CDR1 SGHTA, CDR2 FQGNSA. The CDR3 DNA reads as TGTGCCAGCAGCCGGGTAGGGGGGGAAGAGGCCCAGTACTTC. Amino acid sequence: CASSRVGGEEAQYF.

This clonotype was counted only a few times. This chain links TRBV7-2 with TRBJ2-1, with D maybe TRBD2 (5 bases). Germline-derived CDR1 and CDR2 are SGHTA and FQGNSA. V was trimmed by 3 bases and J by 0 bases, leaving 12 bases between them. There are 16 residues in the CDR3. CDR3 nucleotides: TGTGCCAGCAGCTTTACGGCGGGCGGCTCCTACAATGAGCAGTTCTTC. As protein: CASSFTAGGSYNEQFF.

With regard to this clonotype: Sequence at one end of the junction differs from germline and may be a read error. The rearrangement links TRBV12-3 or TRBV12-4 to TRBJ1-1; D call uncertain. This CDR3 is built from 14 residues. CDR3 sequence: CASLRSGQNTEAFF. Written as DNA, the CDR3 is TGTGCCAGCCTCAGAAGTGGCCAGAACACCGAAGCTTTCTTT.

The table lists this clonotype with a count of one. This chain connects TRBV7-9 to TRBJ2-3; TRBD2 agrees at 11 bases. CDR1 SEHNR and CDR2 FQNEAQ come from the germline V gene (reference sequence). CDR3 length: 17 residues. The V and J ends lost 3 bases and 0 bases, in that order; junction bases with no gene match: 5. The CDR3 nucleotides read TGTGCCAGCAGCTTTTACCGGACTAGCGGGAGCACAGATACGCAGTATTTT. Amino acid sequence: CASSFYRTSGSTDTQYF.

This clonotype was found a few times. This rearrangement joins TRBV29-1 to TRBJ1-1; D gene uncertain. CDR3 length equals 13 residues. The germline V and J ends were trimmed by 4 bases and 3 bases, with 12 bases remaining between them. The germline gives CDR1 SQVTM, CDR2 ANQGSEA. Here the CDR3 reads CSVATNSDTEAFF. CDR3 nucleotide sequence: TGCAGCGTTGCAACCAATTCGGACACTGAAGCTTTCTTT.

For this clonotype: One end of the junction varies from germline; a read error may be responsible. The chain is built from TRBV15 and TRBJ2-2; maybe TRBD1 (6 bases). In germline, CDR1 is LNHNV, CDR2 YYDKDF (reference sequence). There are 17 residues in the CDR3. The CDR3 sequence is CAASNLPQGLNTGELFF. The CDR3 DNA sequence: TGTGCCGCCAGCAACCTGCCACAGGGCTTGAACACCGGGGAGCTGTTTTTT.

In the case of this clonotype: A read error may produce the germline difference seen at one junction end. The chain employs TRBV29-1 and TRBJ2-3; 9 bases match TRBD1. Germline loops: CDR1 SQVTM, CDR2 ANQGSEA. CDR3 length equals 14 residues. CDR3: CGVRDRAGTDTQYF. As DNA, the CDR3 is TGCGGCGTTAGGGACAGGGCCGGCACAGATACGCAGTATTTT.